Listed here are 21 T cell receptor beta chains from one sample, sequenced in a study of T cells after yellow fever vaccination (dated by TCRdb to the late 2010s). Library creation used 5' RACE. Instrument used: Illumina HiSeq 2500. TCRdb's own reprocessing of the public reads used fastp at Q25 and MiXCR and kept productive beta chains. Here each entry gathers all rows of one CDR3 protein and keeps the most common genes and DNA. The sample has more than 450,000 distinct CDR3 sequences on record, roughly a fifth of them singletons. The ten largest clonotypes hold about 17% of the sample. The sample's treatment or condition label, in plain terms: live attenuated yellow fever vaccine strain. Sequences were derived from PBMCs, sampled about 20 days after the first yellow fever vaccination. These TCRs come from a man aged 18 to 29 who received the YFV17D yellow fever vaccine.

This clonotype came up a few times. The V call is TRBV12-3 or TRBV12-4, the J call TRBJ1-4, with 11 nucleotides matching TRBD1. With 6 bases clipped from V and 8 bases from J, the junction kept 8 bases outside the gene matches. CDR3 length: 15 amino acids. The CDR3 nucleotides are TGTGCCAGCAGCCGAAGGACAGGGGGCGGCGAAAAACTGTTTTTT. It specifies CASSRRTGGGEKLFF.

This rearrangement joins TRBV6-5 to TRBJ1-1; 8 positions match TRBD1. The V segment lost 5 bases and the J segment 5 bases; nucleotides outside the gene matches: 7. The CDR3 loop spans 14 amino acids. Per the germline V gene, CDR1 is MNHEY and CDR2 is SVGAGI. CDR3 sequence: CASSNGQGETEAFF. CDR3 coding DNA: TGTGCCAGCAGTAATGGACAGGGTGAAACTGAAGCTTTCTTT.

This clonotype appeared many times. J is TRBJ2-1 and V is TRBV4-3; D might be TRBD2 (6 bases). The V end was cut by 4 bases, the J end by 0 bases, with 10 bases between. This CDR3 is built from 15 residues. The germline V gene has CDR1 LGHNA and CDR2 YSLEER. The CDR3, as DNA: TGCGCCAGCAGCCCCGGGACTGCCTCCTACAATGAGCAGTTCTTC. It is translated as CASSPGTASYNEQFF.

CDR3 sequence: CASSQDMGGSGTGELFF. CDR3 coding DNA: TGTGCCAGCAGCCAAGATATGGGGGGATCGGGCACCGGGGAGCTGTTTTTT. The chain recombines TRBV3-1 with TRBJ2-2; D is perhaps TRBD2 (6 bases). Germline CDR1 LGHDT, CDR2 YNNKEL (reference sequence). Trimming removed 0 bases from V and 4 bases from J, with 15 bases in between. The CDR3 sequence is 17 residues long.

This clonotype showed up many times. V is TRBV6-4 and J is TRBJ2-2; D gene uncertain. CDR1 MRHNA and CDR2 SNTAGT come from the germline V gene. The CDR3 length is 13 residues. Between the trimmed V and J ends, which lost 3 bases and 0 bases, there was a span of 2 bases. Here the CDR3 DNA reads TGTGCCAGCAGTGAGGCGAACACCGGGGAGCTGTTTTTT. Its translation is CASSEANTGELFF.

This chain links TRBV12-3 or TRBV12-4 with TRBJ1-2; D is ambiguous. The V gene lost 4 bases and the J gene lost 3 bases, with 15 bases spanning the gap. The CDR3 has 15 amino acids. CDR3 DNA sequence: TGTGCCAGCAGTTCGGAGAGAGGAAGTGACTATGGCTACACCTTC. It codes for CASSSERGSDYGYTF.

The rearrangement joins TRBV6-1 to TRBJ2-3; TRBD2 might be the D (6 bases). In germline, CDR1 is MNHNS, CDR2 SASEGT. The CDR3 has 14 residues. The ends were cut back, 8 bases at V and 8 bases at J, with 20 bases in the middle. CDR3: CASDRGKGGSTQYF. Here the CDR3 DNA reads TGTGCCAGCGATCGCGGGAAAGGAGGAAGTACGCAGTATTTT.

This clonotype was detected only a few times. CDR3 sequence: CASSPIRGGPEEQYF. The CDR3 DNA follows: TGTGCCAGCAGCCCGATAAGGGGGGGGCCGGAAGAGCAGTACTTC. This chain connects TRBV5-4 to TRBJ2-7; perhaps TRBD2 as D (7 bases). CDR3 length: 15 residues. V gave up 4 bases and J gave up 7 bases, with 21 bases separating them. Germline values: CDR1 SGHNT, CDR2 YYREEE (reference sequence).

This clonotype was seen more than once but under ten times. This sequence joins TRBV7-6 and TRBJ2-3; 7 bases match TRBD1. The V gene end was trimmed by 0 bases and the J gene end by 0 bases; junction bases not matched to a gene: 3. Germline V gene sequence: CDR1 SGHVS, CDR2 FNYEAQ. This CDR3 has 16 amino acids. Here the CDR3 DNA reads TGTGCCAGCAGCTTAGCTGGGGACAGTAGCACAGATACGCAGTATTTT. This sequence encodes CASSLAGDSSTDTQYF.

This clonotype was seen a few times. This rearrangement joins TRBV2 to TRBJ2-7, with D possibly matching TRBD2 (5 bases). The CDR3 loop spans 13 amino acids. Trimming pared 3 bases from V and 2 bases from J, leaving 8 bases between. Germline lookup yields CDR1 SNHLY and CDR2 FYNNEI. The CDR3, as DNA: TGTGCCAGCAGTGATCGGGGTACCTACGAGCAGTACTTC. Its translation is CASSDRGTYEQYF. The full variable domain, with the rest looked up from reference TRBV2 and TRBJ2-7, is EPEVTQTPSHQVTQMGQEVILRCVPISNHLYFYWYRQILGQKVEFLVSFYNNEISEKSEIFDDQFSVERPDGSNFTLKIRSTKLEDSAMYFCASSDRGTYEQYFGPGTRLTVT.

This clonotype was counted a few times. The chain links TRBV21-1 to TRBJ1-2; TRBD1, the table's D call, was not compared with the DNA. TRBV21-1 counts as a pseudogene. The CDR3 has 13 residues. This CDR3 reads CASSKETGYGYTF. The CDR3 nucleotides are TGTGCCAGCAGCAAAGAGACAGGGTATGGCTACACCTTC.

This clonotype has just a few counts. This sequence joins TRBV5-1 and TRBJ1-5; no firm D call. This CDR3 contains 14 residues. V gave up 2 bases and J gave up 3 bases, with 9 bases separating them. Per the germline V gene, CDR1 is SGHRS and CDR2 is YFSETQ. The CDR3 DNA is TGCGCCAGCAGCTTCGCCGGGGACAATCAGCCCCAGCATTTT. Encoded protein: CASSFAGDNQPQHF.

This clonotype came up a few times. This chain joins TRBV11-2 and TRBJ2-4; TRBD2 matches at 11 bases. CDR1 and CDR2 (germline): SGHAT, FQNNGV. The CDR3 runs to 19 residues. The junction had 8 bases not matched to a gene; V was cut back by 1 base and J by 0 bases. The DNA for the CDR3 is TGTGCCAGCAGCTTAGTGTTACTAGCGGGGGTACTAGCCAAAAACATTCAGTACTTC. Encoded protein: CASSLVLLAGVLAKNIQYF.

This clonotype was detected only a few times. The CDR3 DNA sequence: TGCGCCAGCAGCCCCACCCTCGCTAGCGGGGAGGAGCAGTTCTTC. It is translated as CASSPTLASGEEQFF. The chain is built from TRBV4-3 and TRBJ2-1, with TRBD2 identical over 9 bases. This CDR3 comprises 15 residues. Germline CDR1 LGHNA, CDR2 YSLEER. Trimming at V came to 4 bases and at J to 10 bases, leaving 11 bases not matched to a gene.

This chain connects TRBV19 to TRBJ2-7; a possible D gene is TRBD1 (6 bases). Germline values: CDR1 LNHDA, CDR2 SQIVND (reference sequence). This CDR3 is 13 amino acids long. Trimming shortened V by 8 bases and J by 2 bases, and 13 bases separated the two germline ends. This CDR3 reads CASARGGAYEQYF. The DNA of the CDR3 is TGTGCCAGTGCCAGGGGTGGGGCCTACGAGCAGTACTTC.

This clonotype was counted ten times or more. The V and J genes are TRBV5-5 and TRBJ2-1; TRBD2 aligns across 13 bases. This CDR3 spans 14 amino acids. Per germline, CDR1 SGHKS and CDR2 YYEKEE (reference sequence). Losses at the gene ends were 0 bases for V and 9 bases for J; bases not matched to a gene: 0. The DNA for the CDR3 is TGTGCCAGCAGCTTGGGACTAGCGGGGGGTGAGCAGTTCTTC. Amino acid sequence: CASSLGLAGGEQFF.

In its sample, this clonotype was seen a few times. The rearrangement joins TRBV20-1 to TRBJ2-1; D remains ambiguous. The germline CDR1 and CDR2 sequences are DFQATT and SNEGSKA (reference sequence). Trimming left V 2 bases short and J 6 bases short, with 14 bases between. CDR3 length: 14 amino acids. This CDR3 is CSARTFRVSNEQFF. CDR3 nucleotide sequence: TGCAGTGCTAGAACTTTCCGTGTGTCCAATGAGCAGTTCTTC.

This clonotype has just a few counts. The CDR3 sequence is CASSSGIANTGELFF. The CDR3 nucleotides read TGTGCCAGTAGTAGCGGGATCGCGAACACCGGGGAGCTGTTTTTT. The chain combines TRBV19 with TRBJ2-2; D might be TRBD2 (6 bases). This CDR3 is built from 15 residues. Trimming shortened V by 4 bases and J by 0 bases, and 9 bases separated the two germline ends. In germline, CDR1 is LNHDA, CDR2 SQIVND (reference sequence).

This chain joins TRBV7-9 and TRBJ2-2; tentatively, D is TRBD1 or TRBD2 (5 bases each). Per germline, CDR1 SEHNR and CDR2 FQNEAQ (reference sequence). This CDR3 is built from 16 residues. Trimming took off 4 bases at V and 4 bases at J, with 16 bases between the two ends. CDR3 nucleotide sequence: TGTGCCAGCAGCTCCCTTGAGGGGCCGAGCACCGGGGAGCTGTTTTTT. As protein: CASSSLEGPSTGELFF. Together with reference TRBV7-9 and TRBJ2-2, the CDR3 gives the full variable domain: DTGVSQNPRHKITKRGQNVTFRCDPISEHNRLYWYRQTLGQGPEFLTYFQNEAQLEKSRLLSDRFSAERPKGSFSTLEIQRTEQGDSAMYLCASSSLEGPSTGELFFGEGSRLTVL.

Only a few counts were recorded for this clonotype. The chain links TRBV5-1 to TRBJ1-6; 7 nucleotides align to TRBD1. The CDR3 loop spans 14 amino acids. The J segment lost 6 bases and the V segment lost 5 bases, leaving 5 bases of the junction unmatched. Germline V CDR1 and CDR2: SGHRS, YFSETQ. CDR3 nucleotides: TGCGCCAGCAGTAAGCGGGACAGTAATTCACCCCTCCACTTT. It translates to CASSKRDSNSPLHF.

V is TRBV11-2 and J is TRBJ2-3, with 7 bases fitting TRBD2. V dropped 7 bases and J dropped 7; count of bases not matched to a gene: 8. The CDR3 is made up of 13 amino acids. Germline lookup yields CDR1 SGHAT and CDR2 FQNNGV. DNA for the CDR3: TGTGCCAGCAAAGGGACCGGGAGGCATACGCAGTATTTT. Protein sequence: CASKGTGRHTQYF.